Described below is a single T cell receptor (beta chain) sequence and its context. The target antigen is unknown. This specimen belongs to a study of coeliac disease. Produced via immunoSEQ multiplex PCR; TCRdb's table is partial and in-frame only. The data hold 5,400 or so clones, with approximately 54% observed a single time. Sequencing used one aliquot of about 530,000 cells per fraction. Study results and caveats: Active celiac intraepithelial and lamina propria samples had lower TRB and TRG clonality than control samples. Largely private TRB repertoires meant most sequences were sample-unique.

Sequences were obtained from intraepithelial lymphocytes from the gut. The clonotype was recovered from a woman aged 25 to 39 with active celiac disease.

The CDR3 loop is CASSFGGAATEAFF. Written as DNA, the CDR3 is TGTGCCAGCAGTTTCGGGGGAGCGGCCACTGAAGCTTTCTTT. The J gene is TRBJ1-1, the V gene TRBV28, with a tentative D call TRBD1 (5 bases). V dropped 3 bases and J dropped 4 bases, with 12 bases sitting between them. The germline gives CDR1 MDHEN, CDR2 SYDVKM. There are 14 residues in the CDR3.